Below, 11 T cell receptor beta chains from the same sample are listed, as sequenced in a study of shared clonotypes between healthy human individuals. The protocol was immunoSEQ multiplex PCR, while the TCRdb copy is restricted to in-frame clones and leaves out a portion. The sample carries 1,500,000 or so clones, roughly 96% recorded once. Sequencing used naive CD4+ T cells sorted from blood. The sample's subset: CD45RA+ positively selected. The receptor set was obtained from a man aged 30 to 39 in good health.

The gene calls are TRBV18 and TRBJ1-5; a weak D match, TRBD1 (6 bases). Germline V lookup: CDR1 KGHSH, CDR2 LQKENI. This CDR3 comprises 16 residues. V was clipped by 6 bases and J by 4 bases, with 19 bases between them. CDR3 region: CASSGTGSALNQPQHF. The CDR3 DNA follows: TGTGCCAGCTCCGGCACAGGGAGCGCTCTTAATCAGCCCCAGCATTTT.

The chain carries TRBV7-2 and TRBJ1-3; TRBD1 matches 9 bases. V lost 5 bases to trimming and J lost 7 bases; unmatched junction nucleotides: 9. In germline, CDR1 is SGHTA, CDR2 FQGNSA. The CDR3 has 15 amino acids. Here the CDR3 DNA reads TGTGCCAGCAGCCCTGGGGGACAGGGTGGGAACACCATATATTTT. Its translation: CASSPGGQGGNTIYF.

The rearrangement uses TRBV18 and TRBJ2-3, with D unclear. The CDR3 runs 15 residues. V shed 3 bases and J shed 0 bases, with 10 bases lying between them. Germline V gene data show CDR1 as KGHSH and CDR2 as LQKENI. In DNA, the CDR3 is TGTGCCAGCTCACCGGGCCCAGTTAGCACAGATACGCAGTATTTT. Protein product: CASSPGPVSTDTQYF.

About this clone itself: This sample also contains other DNA sequences that code for the same CDR3. The chain couples TRBV2 to TRBJ2-7; D possibly corresponds to TRBD1 (6 bases). Germline CDR1 reads SNHLY; CDR2 reads FYNNEI. Trimming took 8 bases from V and 0 from J, leaving 8 bases between them. The CDR3 is made up of 12 amino acids. DNA for the CDR3: TGTGCCAGCCGGGACATCTCCTACGAGCAGTACTTC. Translated, it gives CASRDISYEQYF.

The CDR3 protein is CASTGRGYIQYF. In nucleotides, the CDR3 is TGTGCCAGCACCGGCAGGGGCTACATTCAGTACTTC. The chain links TRBV5-6 to TRBJ2-4; possible D gene TRBD1, 6 bases. This CDR3 has 12 amino acids. Trimming cost V 6 bases and J 8 bases, with 12 bases left between them. Germline loops: CDR1 SGHDT, CDR2 YYEEEE.

The chain has TRBV5-1 and TRBJ2-7; possibly TRBD1 or TRBD2 for D (5 bases each). Trimming removed 8 bases at V and 0 bases at J, with 18 bases between. This CDR3 has 15 residues. Germline-derived CDR1 and CDR2 are SGHRS and YFSETQ. CDR3 residues: CASRESGTFSYEQYF. The CDR3 DNA reads TGCGCCAGTAGAGAATCCGGGACGTTCTCCTACGAGCAGTACTTC.

In the case of this clone: The same CDR3 can be traced to other DNA sequences in this sample. CDR3 DNA sequence: TGTGCCAGCAGCTTAGGCCAGGGGAACACTGAAGCTTTCTTT. Its protein product is CASSLGQGNTEAFF. V and J are TRBV7-9 and TRBJ1-1; maybe TRBD1 (5 bases). Germline CDR1 reads SEHNR; CDR2 reads FQNEAQ (reference sequence). CDR3 length: 14 amino acids. V lost 1 base, J lost 1 base, and 7 bases lay in between.

The chain recombines TRBV7-8 with TRBJ2-1; D not resolved. Germline CDR1 reads SGHVS; CDR2 reads FQNEAQ. Trimming pared 1 base from V and 8 bases from J, leaving 12 bases between. The CDR3 has 14 amino acids. The CDR3 region has the DNA TGTGCCAGCAGCTTAGTGGGTCCCTCCCATGAGCAGTTCTTC. Its protein is CASSLVGPSHEQFF.

The chain has TRBV28 and TRBJ2-5; D is ambiguous. Germline V gives CDR1 MDHEN, CDR2 SYDVKM. Trimming removed 3 bases at V and 1 base at J, with 9 bases between. The CDR3 covers 14 residues. The CDR3 DNA is TGTGCCAGCAGTTTTTCAGTTATCCAAGAGACCCAGTACTTC. Amino acids: CASSFSVIQETQYF.

This rearrangement joins TRBV18 to TRBJ2-3; D possibly corresponds to TRBD2 (7 bases). Trimming stripped 4 bases from V and 3 bases from J, with 17 bases between. The CDR3 consists of 16 residues. The germline CDR1 and CDR2 sequences are KGHSH and LQKENI. The CDR3 DNA follows: TGTGCCAGCTCACTTCTGTTCAGGGGAGGGACAGATACGCAGTATTTT. Its translation: CASSLLFRGGTDTQYF.

The table lists this clone with a count of one. The V and J genes are TRBV27 and TRBJ2-5; 7 bases map to TRBD2. V trimming: 0 bases; J trimming: 7 bases; junction bases outside the gene matches: 8. The CDR3 is made up of 15 amino acids. In germline, CDR1 is MNHEY, CDR2 SMNVEV (reference sequence). The CDR3 region is CASSLSAGVEGTQYF. DNA of the CDR3: TGTGCCAGCAGTTTATCTGCGGGAGTCGAGGGGACCCAGTACTTC.